The TCR beta chain under discussion was sequenced for a study of blood T cell repertoires in COVID-19. Background on the study: There were acute and convalescent COVID-19 samples, and they came from the United States, Italy and Spain. Sample material is recorded as cDNA or gDNA derived from T cells, B-cell-depleted T cells, or PBMCs.

Germline CDR1 reads SGDLS; CDR2 reads YYNGEE. The trim removed 1 base at V and 5 bases at J, leaving 3 bases unmatched. The CDR3 runs 15 residues. Participants were placed into cohorts based on the clinical history they reported. Per the original data handling: Amplifying reference gene primers gave estimates of nucleated cell counts. Assay: immunoSEQ multiplex PCR; the TCRdb copy retains only in-frame clones and omits some. Clone size and the V and J calls come from that table; the DNA yielded D and trimming. The sample includes 200,000 to 300,000 clones, 86% seen only once; the top ten take about 1.6%.

The gene calls are TRBV9 and TRBJ2-5, with 12 bases fitting TRBD1. Material for sequencing was PBMCs or T cells enriched from blood (not recorded which). The sequence derives from a man in his forties who had recovered from COVID-19. CDR3 nucleotide sequence: TGTGCCAGCAGCGTAATGGGGACAGGGGGCGAGACCCAGTACTTC. It encodes CASSVMGTGGETQYF.